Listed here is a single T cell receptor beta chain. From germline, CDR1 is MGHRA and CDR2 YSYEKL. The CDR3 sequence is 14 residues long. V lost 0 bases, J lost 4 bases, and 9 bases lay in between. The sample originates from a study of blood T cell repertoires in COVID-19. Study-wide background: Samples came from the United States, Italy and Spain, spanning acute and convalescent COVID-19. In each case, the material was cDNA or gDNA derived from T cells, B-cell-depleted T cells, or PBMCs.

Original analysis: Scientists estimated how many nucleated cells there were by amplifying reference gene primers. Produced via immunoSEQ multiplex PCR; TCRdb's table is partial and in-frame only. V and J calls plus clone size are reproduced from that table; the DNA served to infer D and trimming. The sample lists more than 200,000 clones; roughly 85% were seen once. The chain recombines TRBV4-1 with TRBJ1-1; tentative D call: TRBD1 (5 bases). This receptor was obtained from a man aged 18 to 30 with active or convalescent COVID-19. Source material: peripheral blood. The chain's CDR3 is CASSQDLGGTEAFF. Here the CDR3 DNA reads TGCGCCAGCAGCCAAGATTTGGGGGGCACTGAAGCTTTCTTT.